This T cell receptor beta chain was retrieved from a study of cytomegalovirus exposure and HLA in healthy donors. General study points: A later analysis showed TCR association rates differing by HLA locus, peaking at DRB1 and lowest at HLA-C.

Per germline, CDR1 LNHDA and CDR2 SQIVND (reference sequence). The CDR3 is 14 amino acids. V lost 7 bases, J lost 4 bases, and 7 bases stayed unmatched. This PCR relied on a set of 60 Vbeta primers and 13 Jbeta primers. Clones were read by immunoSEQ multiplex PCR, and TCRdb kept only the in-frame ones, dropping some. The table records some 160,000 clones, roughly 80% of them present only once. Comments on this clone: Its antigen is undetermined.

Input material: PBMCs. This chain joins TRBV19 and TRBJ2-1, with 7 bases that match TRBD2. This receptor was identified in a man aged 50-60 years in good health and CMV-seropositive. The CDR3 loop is CASTPGGGYNEQFF. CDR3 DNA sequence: TGTGCCAGTACGCCCGGGGGAGGGTACAATGAGCAGTTCTTC. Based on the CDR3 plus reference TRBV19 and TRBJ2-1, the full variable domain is DGGITQSPKYLFRKEGQNVTLSCEQNLNHDAMYWYRQDPGQGLRLIYYSQIVNDFQKGDIAEGYSVSREKKESFPLTVTSAQKNPTAFYLCASTPGGGYNEQFFGPGTRLTVL.